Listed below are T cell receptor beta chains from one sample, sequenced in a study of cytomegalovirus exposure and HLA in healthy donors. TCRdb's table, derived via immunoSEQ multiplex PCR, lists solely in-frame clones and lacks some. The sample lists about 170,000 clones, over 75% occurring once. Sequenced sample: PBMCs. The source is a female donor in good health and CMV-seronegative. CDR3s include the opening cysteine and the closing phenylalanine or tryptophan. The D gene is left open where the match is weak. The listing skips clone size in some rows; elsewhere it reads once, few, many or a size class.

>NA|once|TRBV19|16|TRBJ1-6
TGTGCCAGTAGTTCCAAACCAGGGTTCGGGAATTCACCCCTCCACTTT
CASSSKPGFGNSPLHF
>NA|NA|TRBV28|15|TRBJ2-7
TGTGCCAGCAGTTTAGTCGCCTTACTCTCCTACGAGCAGTACTTC
CASSLVALLSYEQYF
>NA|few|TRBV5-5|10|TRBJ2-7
TGTGCCAGCTTAACTAGAGAGCAGTACTTC
CASLTREQYF
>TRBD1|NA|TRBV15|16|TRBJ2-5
TGTGCCACCAGCAGTGGACAGGGGGCTTTCCAAGAGACCCAGTACTTC
CATSSGQGAFQETQYF
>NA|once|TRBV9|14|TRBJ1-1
TGTGCCAGCAGCCAACAGGTATCGAACACTGAAGCTTTCTTT
CASSQQVSNTEAFF
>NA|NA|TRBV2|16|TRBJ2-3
TGTGCCAGCAGTGCTTATGGCGGGGAAAACACAGATACGCAGTATTTT
CASSAYGGENTDTQYF
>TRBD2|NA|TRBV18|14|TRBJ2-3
TGTGCCAGCCGAGGGCTAGCGGGGTCAAATACGCAGTATTTT
CASRGLAGSNTQYF
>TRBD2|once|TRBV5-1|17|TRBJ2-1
TGCGCCAGCAGCTACCCCCCCCTAGCGGGAGTATACAATGAGCAGTTCTTC
CASSYPPLAGVYNEQFF
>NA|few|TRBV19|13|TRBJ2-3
TGTGCCAGTAGTATAGGTTCAGGGGATACGCAGTATTTT
CASSIGSGDTQYF
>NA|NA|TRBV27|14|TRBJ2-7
TGTGCCAGCAGACCCCTAGACAGCCCCTACGAGCAGTACTTC
CASRPLDSPYEQYF
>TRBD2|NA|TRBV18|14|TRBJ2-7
TGTGCCAGCTCACCCTCCGGGAGGGAATACGAGCAGTACTTC
CASSPSGREYEQYF
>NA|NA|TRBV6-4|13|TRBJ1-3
TGTGCCAGAACAGCCACCTCTGGAAACACCATATATTTT
CARTATSGNTIYF
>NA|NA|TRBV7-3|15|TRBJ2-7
TGTGCCAGCAGCCCAACCGGGACACCGGGGTACGAGCAGTACTTC
CASSPTGTPGYEQYF
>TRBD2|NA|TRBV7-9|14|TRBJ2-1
TGTGCCAGCAGCTTAGGCGAGCTAGCGGAGCGGCGGTTCTTC
CASSLGELAERRFF
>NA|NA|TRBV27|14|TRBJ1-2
TGTGCCAGCTGGGCCCCACCTCCACTTTATGGCTACACCTTC
CASWAPPPLYGYTF
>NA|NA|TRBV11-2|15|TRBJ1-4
TGTGCCAGCAGCCATAGTGCCAGGGGTCTTGAAAAACTGTTTTTT
CASSHSARGLEKLFF
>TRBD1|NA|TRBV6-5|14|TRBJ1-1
TGTGCCAGCAGTCCGAAGACAGGGAGAACTGAAGCTTTCTTT
CASSPKTGRTEAFF
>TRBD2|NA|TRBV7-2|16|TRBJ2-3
TGTGCCAGCAGCTTTAGCGGGAGGGCTTTCACAGATACGCAGTATTTT
CASSFSGRAFTDTQYF
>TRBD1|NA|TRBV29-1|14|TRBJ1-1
TGCAGCGCACGGACAGGATGGGGTGAAACTGAAGCTTTCTTT
CSARTGWGETEAFF
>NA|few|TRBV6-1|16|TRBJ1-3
TGTGCCAGCAGTGAGAGGGGGTCCGGGACGACAAACACCATATATTTT
CASSERGSGTTNTIYF
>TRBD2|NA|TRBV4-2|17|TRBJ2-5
TGTGCCAGCAGCCAAGTTAGACTAGCGGAGGGTGAGGGGACCCAGTACTTC
CASSQVRLAEGEGTQYF
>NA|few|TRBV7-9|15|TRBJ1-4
TGTGCCAGCAGCTTATCGGAGAGCCTTAATGAAAAACTGTTTTTT
CASSLSESLNEKLFF
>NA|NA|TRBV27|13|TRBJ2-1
TGTGCCAGCAGTTTTGGTCCGGACAATGAGCAGTTCTTC
CASSFGPDNEQFF
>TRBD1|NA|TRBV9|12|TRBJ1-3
TGTGCCAGCAGCGAGCCGACAGGGAGTATATATTTT
CASSEPTGSIYF
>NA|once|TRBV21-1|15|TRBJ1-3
TGTGCCAGCAGCAAACTGGACAGCTCTGGAAACACCATATATTTT
CASSKLDSSGNTIYF
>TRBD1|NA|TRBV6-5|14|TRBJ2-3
TGTGCCAGCAGACGGGACAGGGTAACAGATACGCAGTATTTT
CASRRDRVTDTQYF
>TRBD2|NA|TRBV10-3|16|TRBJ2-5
TGTGCCATCAGCCCGGGGACTAGCGGGGGTGAAGAGACCCAGTACTTC
CAISPGTSGGEETQYF
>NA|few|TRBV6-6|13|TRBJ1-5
TGTGCCAGCCGACAGCCGGGCTCCTCACCCCAGCATTTT
CASRQPGSSPQHF
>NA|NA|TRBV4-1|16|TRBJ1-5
TGCGCCAGCAGCCAAGTTGTCCGGACAGGCAATCAGCCCCAGCATTTT
CASSQVVRTGNQPQHF
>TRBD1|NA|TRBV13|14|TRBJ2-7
TGTGCCAGCAGCCCAGGACAGGTCTCCTACGAGCAGTACTTC
CASSPGQVSYEQYF
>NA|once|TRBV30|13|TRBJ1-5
TGTGCCTGGAGTGCGTCAGGGGACCAGCCCCAGCATTTT
CAWSASGDQPQHF
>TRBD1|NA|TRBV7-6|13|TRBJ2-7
TGTGCCAGCCGGGAGACAGGGGGTTTCGAGCAGTACTTC
CASRETGGFEQYF
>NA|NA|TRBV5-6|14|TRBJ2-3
TGTGCCAGCAGCCTAACAGGGTCATCAGATACGCAGTATTTT
CASSLTGSSDTQYF
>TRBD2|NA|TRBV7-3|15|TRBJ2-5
TGTGCCAGCAGCTTAACTGGACTAGCTCAAGAGACCCAGTACTTC
CASSLTGLAQETQYF
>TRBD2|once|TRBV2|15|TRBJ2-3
TGTGCCAGCAGTATCCGACTAGCGGATTCAGATACGCAGTATTTT
CASSIRLADSDTQYF
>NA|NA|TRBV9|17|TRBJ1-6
TGTGCCAGCAGCGTAGAGGGGGAGCCACAGCTCAATTCACCCCTCCACTTT
CASSVEGEPQLNSPLHF
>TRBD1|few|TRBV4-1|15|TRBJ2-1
TGCGCCAGCAGCCAAGACCAGGGGGTAAGGAATGAGCAGTTCTTC
CASSQDQGVRNEQFF
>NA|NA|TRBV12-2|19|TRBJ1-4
TGTGCAAGTCGCCTTCTGGACTCACTAAGGGTGGCAACTAATGAAAAACTGTTTTTT
CASRLLDSLRVATNEKLFF
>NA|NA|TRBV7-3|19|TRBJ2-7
TGTGCCAGCAGCTTAGCCCCTCACATATTGGGGGGGCCCTCCTACGAGCAGTACTTC
CASSLAPHILGGPSYEQYF
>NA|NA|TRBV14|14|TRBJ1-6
TGTGCCAGCAGCCTTCTACTGTCTAATTCACCCCTCCACTTT
CASSLLLSNSPLHF
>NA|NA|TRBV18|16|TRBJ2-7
TGTGCCAGCTCACCTGAGTGCGGACAGACCTTCTACGAGCAGTACTTC
CASSPECGQTFYEQYF
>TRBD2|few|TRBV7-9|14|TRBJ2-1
TGTTCCAGCAGCTTGGGGGGGGGCTACAATGAGCAGTTCTTC
CSSSLGGGYNEQFF
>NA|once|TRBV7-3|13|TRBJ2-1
TGTGCCAGCAGCGACCAGCGGGTGGGTGAGCAGTTCTTC
CASSDQRVGEQFF
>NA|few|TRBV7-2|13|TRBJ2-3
TGTGCCAGCAGCCCCTCGGTTGCAGATACGCAGTATTTT
CASSPSVADTQYF
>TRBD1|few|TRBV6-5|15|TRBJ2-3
TGTGCCAGCAGAACAGGGACAGGGGGCACAGATACGCAGTATTTT
CASRTGTGGTDTQYF
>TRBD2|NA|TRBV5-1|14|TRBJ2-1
TGCGCCAGCAGCTTTAGCGGGGGGAGGGATGAGCAGTTCTTC
CASSFSGGRDEQFF
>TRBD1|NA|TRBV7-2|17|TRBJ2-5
TGTGCCAGCAGCTTAGCAATAAGGACAGGGGGTCTGGAGACCCAGTACTTC
CASSLAIRTGGLETQYF
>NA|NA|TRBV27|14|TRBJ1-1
TGTGCCAGCAGTCCGAACCAAAGGGACATTGAAGCTTTCTTT
CASSPNQRDIEAFF